This T cell receptor beta chain originates from a study of human thymus T cells. The assay was immunoSEQ multiplex PCR, and TCRdb's table has in-frame clones only and misses some. The sample has about 50,000 clones; 85% to 95% are singletons. Donors were healthy Finnish babies undergoing corrective operations for congenital heart defects. Genomic DNA was extracted from every available blood leukocyte. Trimming removed 3 bases at V and 4 bases at J, with 10 bases between. Germline loops: CDR1 KGHSH, CDR2 LQKENI. There are 13 residues in the CDR3. Findings and limits, study-wide: The authors found apparently biased V and J gene usage in thymic and blood repertoires.

A word on this clone: The antigen is not known.

The TCR comes from a girl under three years old with a congenital heart defect but otherwise immunologically healthy. Material: blood. This chain links TRBV18 with TRBJ2-7; maybe TRBD1 (5 bases). In nucleotides, the CDR3 is TGTGCCAGCTCACCCCCAGGGTCGTACGAGCAGTACTTC. It specifies CASSPPGSYEQYF.